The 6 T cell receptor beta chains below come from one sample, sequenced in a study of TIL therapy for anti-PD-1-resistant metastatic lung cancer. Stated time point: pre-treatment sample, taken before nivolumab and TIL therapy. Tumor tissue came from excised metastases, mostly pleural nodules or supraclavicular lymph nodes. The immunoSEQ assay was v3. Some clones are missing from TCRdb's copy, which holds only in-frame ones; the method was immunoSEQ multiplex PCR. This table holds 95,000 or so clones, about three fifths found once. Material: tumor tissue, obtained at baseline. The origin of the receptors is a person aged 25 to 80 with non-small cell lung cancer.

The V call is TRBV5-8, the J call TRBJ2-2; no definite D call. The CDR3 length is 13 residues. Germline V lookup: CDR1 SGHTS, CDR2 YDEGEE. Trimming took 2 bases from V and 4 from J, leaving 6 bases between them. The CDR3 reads CASSFMGTGELFF. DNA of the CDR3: TGTGCCAGCAGCTTTATGGGCACCGGGGAGCTGTTTTTT.

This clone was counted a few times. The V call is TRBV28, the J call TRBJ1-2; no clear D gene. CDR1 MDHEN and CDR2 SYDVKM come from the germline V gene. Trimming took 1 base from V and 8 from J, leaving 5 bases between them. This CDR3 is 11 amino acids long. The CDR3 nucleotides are TGTGCCAGCAGTTTATTGCACGGCTACACCTTC. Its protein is CASSLLHGYTF.

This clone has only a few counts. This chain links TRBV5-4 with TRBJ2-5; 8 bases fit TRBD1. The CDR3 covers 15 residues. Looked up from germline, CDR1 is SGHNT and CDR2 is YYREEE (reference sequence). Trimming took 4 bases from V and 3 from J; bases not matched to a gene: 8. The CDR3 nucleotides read TGTGCCAGCAGCAGCCCCGGGACAGGAGAAGAGACCCAGTACTTC. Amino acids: CASSSPGTGEETQYF.

The CDR3: CATSGGGRATGELFF. The CDR3 DNA is TGTGCCACCTCGGGGGGCGGGAGGGCCACCGGGGAGCTGTTTTTT. V and J are TRBV6-5 and TRBJ2-2; 9 nucleotides match TRBD2. CDR3 length equals 15 residues. Germline V gives CDR1 MNHEY, CDR2 SVGAGI. V dropped 10 bases and J dropped 4; count of bases not matched to a gene: 10.

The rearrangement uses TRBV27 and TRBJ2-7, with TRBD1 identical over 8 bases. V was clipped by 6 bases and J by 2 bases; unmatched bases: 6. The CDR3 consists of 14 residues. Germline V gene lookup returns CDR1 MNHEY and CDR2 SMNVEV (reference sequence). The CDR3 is CASRGQVPPYEQYF. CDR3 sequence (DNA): TGTGCCAGCAGGGGACAGGTCCCCCCCTACGAGCAGTACTTC.

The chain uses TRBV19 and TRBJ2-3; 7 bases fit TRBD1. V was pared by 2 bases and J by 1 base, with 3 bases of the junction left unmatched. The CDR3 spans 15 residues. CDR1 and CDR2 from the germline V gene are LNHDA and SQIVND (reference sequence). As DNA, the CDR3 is TGTGCCAGTAGTATAAGACAGGGAGGCACAGATACGCAGTATTTT. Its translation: CASSIRQGGTDTQYF.